These 28 T cell receptor beta chains were sequenced from one sample in a study of blood T cells in healthy people across ages. A second PCR of roughly 7 to 11 cycles used a sample-barcoded 5' primer and a J-beta primer mix. TCRdb ran MiXCR on the 5' RACE reads and lists one entry per CDR3 protein. The sample holds roughly 1,800,000 distinct CDR3 sequences, just under 50% seen once. The sample comprised blood. All receptors derive from a woman between 40 and 55 years old in good health.

The V and J genes are TRBV12-3 or TRBV12-4 and TRBJ2-5; 7 bases are a match to TRBD1. The ends lost 5 bases at V and 0 bases at J; junction bases unmatched: 6. This CDR3 is 15 amino acids long. CDR3 bases: TGTGCCAGCAGTATCAGGGGGTTGTACCAAGAGACCCAGTACTTC. As protein: CASSIRGLYQETQYF.

V gene TRBV15 combines with J gene TRBJ1-5; D possibly corresponds to TRBD1 (6 bases). Germline CDR1 and CDR2: LNHNV and YYDKDF (reference sequence). This CDR3 region has 16 residues. The ends were cut back, 0 bases at V and 3 bases at J, with 12 bases in the middle. The DNA of the CDR3 is TGTGCCACCAGCAGAGATCTGGACAGCTCCAATCAGCCCCAGCATTTT. It yields the protein CATSRDLDSSNQPQHF.

Turning to this clonotype: Mismatch with germline at one junction end may stem from a read error. The rearrangement links TRBV6-6 to TRBJ1-5; 7 positions agree with TRBD1. Per germline, CDR1 MNHNY and CDR2 SVGAGI (reference sequence). CDR3 length: 15 residues. The CDR3 loop reads CASSSDRVPNHPQHF. The CDR3 region has the DNA TGTGCCAGCAGTTCAGACAGGGTACCAAATCACCCCCAGCATTTT.

The gene calls are TRBV7-8 and TRBJ1-2; no clear D. CDR3 length equals 13 residues. Between the trimmed V and J ends, which lost 5 bases and 3 bases, there was a span of 10 bases. Germline CDR1 is SGHVS and CDR2 is FQNEAQ. Here the CDR3 DNA reads TGTGCCAGCAGCCGGCAGGACTACTATGGCTACACCTTC. It specifies CASSRQDYYGYTF.

This sequence joins TRBV6-2 or TRBV6-3 and TRBJ2-3, with D tentatively TRBD1 (6 bases). Trimming took off 5 bases at V and 2 bases at J, with 11 bases between the two ends. The CDR3 is 14 residues long. In germline, CDR1 is MNHEY, CDR2 SVGEGT. The CDR3 protein is CASSGTRPTDTQYF. The CDR3 bases are TGTGCCAGCAGTGGGACACGGCCCACAGATACGCAGTATTTT.

In DNA form, the CDR3 reads TGTGCCAGCAGCCAAGGACAGGGAGGACATACGCAGTATTTT. It specifies CASSQGQGGHTQYF. The gene calls are TRBV3-1 and TRBJ2-3, with D tentatively TRBD1 (7 bases). The CDR3 loop spans 14 amino acids. Germline V gives CDR1 LGHDT, CDR2 YNNKEL (reference sequence). V was cut by 1 base and J by 7 bases, with 12 bases left in between.

The chain is built from TRBV29-1 and TRBJ2-1, with 9 nucleotides matching TRBD1. The V gene end was trimmed by 1 base and the J gene end by 4 bases; junction bases not matched to a gene: 2. The CDR3 loop spans 14 amino acids. The V gene's germline CDR1 is SQVTM and CDR2 ANQGSEA. CDR3 sequence reads: CSVEVGQGYNEQFF. The CDR3 bases are TGCAGCGTTGAAGTAGGACAGGGGTACAATGAGCAGTTCTTC.

V is TRBV6-5 and J is TRBJ2-7, with 8 bases identical to TRBD1. This CDR3 is built from 14 residues. Germline CDR1 reads MNHEY; CDR2 reads SVGAGI. V trimming: 7 bases; J trimming: 5 bases; junction bases outside the gene matches: 10. The CDR3 sequence is CASIGAGGRDEQYF. The CDR3 bases are TGTGCCAGCATAGGAGCAGGGGGCCGGGACGAGCAGTACTTC.

This chain links TRBV7-9 with TRBJ2-4, with TRBD1 as a possible D gene (6 bases). The end of the DNA fits TRBJ2-5 better, so the J call may be wrong. Germline CDR1 and CDR2: SEHNR and FQNEAQ (reference sequence). The length of the CDR3 is 15 residues. The CDR3 protein is CASGLRGRDQETQYF. As DNA, the CDR3 is TGTGCCAGCGGACTCAGGGGCCGCGACCAAGAGACCCAGTACTTC.

V gene TRBV6-2 or TRBV6-3 combines with J gene TRBJ2-1; 11 nucleotides agree with TRBD2. The CDR3 contains 15 residues. The trim removed 7 bases at V and 4 bases at J, leaving 6 bases unmatched. Germline V CDR1 and CDR2: MNHEY, SVGEGT. This chain's CDR3 is CASTSTSGGYNEQFF. CDR3 DNA: TGTGCCAGCACCTCAACTAGCGGGGGATACAATGAGCAGTTCTTC.

This CDR3 is CASSQSTPGQGAREQYF. In nucleotides, the CDR3 is TGCGCCAGCAGCCAGTCTACCCCGGGACAGGGGGCGAGAGAGCAGTACTTC. V usage is TRBV4-3 and J usage is TRBJ2-7; 12 nucleotides line up with TRBD1. Trimming took 3 bases from V and 7 from J; bases not matched to a gene: 13. CDR1 is LGHNA, CDR2 YSLEER, per germline. This CDR3 has 17 residues.

V and J are TRBV11-1 and TRBJ2-6; 7 bases are a match to TRBD1. CDR1 and CDR2 (germline): SGHAT, FQDESV (reference sequence). V lost 4 bases to trimming and J lost 1 base; unmatched junction nucleotides: 4. CDR3 length: 16 residues. The CDR3 DNA reads TGTGCCAGCAGCTCTACAGGGGTTTCTGGGGCCAACGTCCTGACTTTC. Translating it yields CASSSTGVSGANVLTF.

This clonotype was detected only a few times. The gene calls are TRBV3-1 and TRBJ2-5; D is undetermined. The germline V and J ends were trimmed by 2 bases and 4 bases, with 14 bases remaining between them. Germline CDR1 reads LGHDT; CDR2 reads YNNKEL (reference sequence). This CDR3 is 15 amino acids long. CDR3 residues: CASSQRVLPGETQYF. The CDR3 DNA reads TGTGCCAGCAGCCAAAGGGTTCTGCCGGGAGAGACCCAGTACTTC.

The chain links TRBV27 to TRBJ1-1, with D possibly TRBD1 on 6 matching bases. The CDR3 totals 12 residues. Germline CDR1 and CDR2: MNHEY and SMNVEV (reference sequence). V lost 4 bases and J 8 bases, leaving 11 bases between the germline ends. CDR3 sequence: CASSSRTAEAFF. DNA of the CDR3: TGTGCCAGCAGTTCGAGGACAGCGGAAGCTTTCTTT.

The chain recombines TRBV27 with TRBJ2-7; D may be TRBD1 (5 bases). With the DNA end fitting TRBJ2-5 better, the J assignment may be wrong. The CDR3 is 15 amino acids. Germline loops: CDR1 MNHEY, CDR2 SMNVEV (reference sequence). The CDR3 region is CASSLSPFQGETQYF. DNA for the CDR3: TGTGCCAGCAGTTTATCGCCATTCCAGGGAGAGACCCAGTACTTC.

V is TRBV7-2 and J is TRBJ1-5; D gene uncertain. Deletions cut 1 base from V and 4 bases from J, with 23 bases between. The germline V gene encodes CDR1 SGHTA and CDR2 FQGNSA. CDR3 length: 19 amino acids. CDR3 loop: CASSLGKGSRWARNQPQHF. CDR3 DNA sequence: TGTGCCAGCAGCTTAGGTAAGGGATCCAGATGGGCCAGAAATCAGCCCCAGCATTTT.

The rearrangement joins TRBV28 to TRBJ2-3; tentatively, D is TRBD2 (6 bases). This CDR3 is 14 amino acids long. Per germline, CDR1 MDHEN and CDR2 SYDVKM. Trimming shortened V by 0 bases and J by 6 bases, and 10 bases separated the two germline ends. The CDR3 region is CASSLWGEEDTQYF. For the CDR3, the DNA is TGTGCCAGCAGTTTATGGGGGGAGGAGGATACGCAGTATTTT. Variable domain in full (rest from reference TRBV28 and TRBJ2-3): DVKVTQSSRYLVKRTGEKVFLECVQDMDHENMFWYRQDPGLGLRLIYFSYDVKMKEKGDIPEGYSVSREKKERFSLILESASTNQTSMYLCASSLWGEEDTQYFGPGTRLTVL.

The sample holds a few counts of this clonotype. CDR3 protein: CASSPRGARVYGYTF. The CDR3, as DNA: TGTGCCAGCAGTCCTCGGGGGGCGCGAGTCTATGGCTACACCTTC. J is TRBJ1-2 and V is TRBV28, with a weak D call TRBD1 (6 bases). CDR1 is MDHEN, CDR2 SYDVKM, per germline. Trimming removed 5 bases at V and 4 bases at J, with 17 bases between. The CDR3 totals 15 residues.

The chain uses TRBV4-3 and TRBJ2-1; TRBD2 agrees at 7 bases. Per the germline V gene, CDR1 is LGHNA and CDR2 is YSLEER. CDR3 length: 15 amino acids. V lost 4 bases, J lost 8 bases, and 11 bases stayed unmatched. CDR3 nucleotide sequence: TGCGCCAGCAGCCTCCGGGCAGCGGGGAGGTATGAGCAGTTCTTC. It specifies CASSLRAAGRYEQFF.

With regard to this clonotype: This may arise from a read error, as a much more abundant clone is one base away. The chain combines TRBV7-2 with TRBJ2-5, with 7 bases that match TRBD2. Per the germline V gene, CDR1 is SGHTA and CDR2 is FQGNSA. The CDR3 is made up of 14 amino acids. The junction had 7 bases not matched to a gene; V was cut back by 5 bases and J by 4 bases. The CDR3 loop is CASSPLTGGETQYF. The CDR3 nucleotides read TGTGCCAGCAGCCCACTAACGGGGGGAGAGACCCAGTACTTC.

This rearrangement joins TRBV7-2 to TRBJ2-1, with D perhaps TRBD1 (6 bases). The V gene lost 5 bases and the J gene lost 9 bases, with 17 bases spanning the gap. Looked up from germline, CDR1 is SGHTA and CDR2 is FQGNSA. The CDR3 contains 14 residues. CDR3 nucleotides: TGTGCCAGCAGCGTGGGACAATGGAACAGTGAGCAGTTCTTC. Its translation: CASSVGQWNSEQFF.

The sample holds a few counts of this clonotype. DNA for the CDR3: TGTGCCAGCAGCGTAGCTGTACCAGCGGGGGACAATGAGCAGTTCTTC. Translating gives CASSVAVPAGDNEQFF. The rearrangement links TRBV9 to TRBJ2-1, with TRBD2 identical over 8 bases. Trimming at V came to 0 bases and at J to 5 bases, leaving 7 bases not matched to a gene. Germline V CDR1 and CDR2: SGDLS, YYNGEE. The CDR3 runs to 16 residues.

V is TRBV7-8 and J is TRBJ1-2; D might be TRBD1 (6 bases). CDR1 is SGHVS, CDR2 FQNEAQ, per germline. V was shortened by 2 bases and J by 7 bases, with 17 bases between the two germline ends. The CDR3 is 15 residues long. CDR3 region: CASSLTDGTPIGYTF. CDR3 in DNA: TGTGCCAGCAGCTTAACTGACGGGACACCAATTGGCTACACCTTC.

The chain employs TRBV27 and TRBJ2-2; a weak D match, TRBD1 (5 bases). The CDR3 runs 15 residues. Looked up from germline, CDR1 is MNHEY and CDR2 is SMNVEV (reference sequence). The V and J ends lost 3 bases and 6 bases respectively, with 14 bases between them. Written as DNA, the CDR3 is TGTGCCAGCAGTTTTGGCAGGGTAGAGGCCGGGGAGCTGTTTTTT. The encoded protein is CASSFGRVEAGELFF.

The rearrangement uses TRBV20-1 and TRBJ2-3; perhaps D is TRBD1 or TRBD2 (5 bases each). The V end lost 3 bases, the J end lost 4 bases, and 11 bases lay between the germline ends. Germline V gives CDR1 DFQATT, CDR2 SNEGSKA (reference sequence). The CDR3 runs to 13 residues. In DNA, the CDR3 is TGCAGTGCTAGTCCGGGGACCTCAGATACGCAGTATTTT. Protein sequence: CSASPGTSDTQYF.

The chain has TRBV10-2 and TRBJ2-3; D is possibly TRBD1 or TRBD2 (7 bases each). V lost 2 bases and J lost 3, with 21 bases in between. Germline values: CDR1 WSHSY, CDR2 SAAADI. The CDR3 has 18 residues. The CDR3 spells CASSETHPRGGETDTQYF. Written as DNA, the CDR3 is TGCGCCAGCAGTGAGACCCATCCCAGGGGGGGGGAGACAGATACGCAGTATTTT.

The V and J genes are TRBV7-9 and TRBJ2-1; possibly TRBD1 for D (6 bases). Germline CDR1 is SEHNR and CDR2 is FQNEAQ (reference sequence). Trimming removed 3 bases at V and 2 bases at J, with 26 bases between. This CDR3 has 20 residues. The chain's CDR3 is CASSLTDPNSYRVPYNEQFF. The CDR3 DNA reads as TGTGCCAGCAGCTTGACGGACCCAAATTCGTACAGGGTCCCCTACAATGAGCAGTTCTTC.

The gene calls are TRBV29-1 and TRBJ2-1; the D call may be TRBD1 or TRBD2 (5 bases each). The CDR3 covers 10 residues. Germline CDR1 reads SQVTM; CDR2 reads ANQGSEA. V lost 7 bases to trimming and J lost 12 bases, with 13 bases between them. The DNA of the CDR3 is TGCAGCGGTATTCGGGGCTGGCAGTTCTTC. Protein: CSGIRGWQFF.